This T cell receptor (beta chain) originates from a study of molecular identifiers for immune sequencing clone quantification (dated by TCRdb to the late 2010s). Notes on the research overall: In a replicate experiment, RNA from about 21,000 or 97,000 naive CD8 T cells was split into five aliquots, four of which were sequenced. This methods study used CD8 T cells to benchmark TCR RNA copy counting and molecular-identifier clustering-based TCR repertoire sequencing (MIDCIRS). Results and caveats for the whole study, not just this receptor: Highly expanded clone sizes could be underestimated if identical TCR molecules share a barcode. The naive libraries included spiked-in Jurkat TCR RNA (around 10 copies' worth), and this RNA is not part of the donor repertoire. Modeling indicated roughly 3.3 TCR RNA copies recovered per cell, compared with roughly 9.7 by digital PCR, which implies a capture efficiency of approximately 31%. Spiked-in Jurkat TCR RNA equal to a single cell's worth was reported to be detectable even within 1,200,000 naive CD8 T cells. Clones above 20 RNA copies held over 97% of molecules in CMV-specific effector cells but under 1% in naive cells. When barcode sub-clustering was left out, chimeric consensus sequences inflated TCR diversity, with chimeras reaching as high as 47%.

Libraries of naive CD8 T cells were generated from roughly 20,000 to 1,000,000 sorted cells, with 10%, 30% or 50% of the purified RNA used. Naive CD8 T cells, defined as CD8+CD4-CCR7+CD45RA+, were FACS-sorted into RLT Plus buffer on a BD FACSAria II. Under 11 TCR copies' worth of Jurkat RNA were spiked into about 19,000-1,100,000 naive CD8 T cell samples to test detection sensitivity. CD8 T cells were enriched with RosetteSep CD8+ T Cell Enrichment Cocktail and Ficoll-Paque, followed by ACK red cell lysis. This clonotype showed up many times. Its antigen is currently not known. Per-base qualities were not stored, and no clone one base away is much larger. The CDR3 measures 15 amino acids from cysteine to phenylalanine. Only the CDR3 DNA stays, 45 bases, in frame from base 1. V is reduced by 8 bases and J by 2 bases, leaving a spacing of 16 bases between them. The library came from PCR. The data were produced on a NextSeq 500. Bulk TCR libraries were made following a previously described method, with the TCR primers given in Table S5. The Qiagen AllPrep DNA/RNA kit was used to purify total RNA. Reads from multiple sequencing runs of the same library were pooled before analysis. Per the source publication's procedure: Reads were retained only if the reads had an exact TCR constant sequence, and the retained reads were trimmed to 150 nt and grouped according to their 12-nt molecular barcodes. Reads within each barcode group were sub-clustered using a 15% Levenshtein threshold, and quality-weighted consensus sequences were constructed for each RNA molecule. Non-functional sequences were filtered out, along with any lower-count sequence sitting one edit away from another sequence. Based on a fit of two negative binomial distributions, barcode sub-clusters having less than 20% of the maximum read count were discarded. The public reads were reanalyzed by TCRdb: fastp trimming at Q25, MiXCR alignment, in-frame beta chains only. Each CDR3 protein appears once, grouped with its most common genes and DNA. The V and J calls, along with clone size, are taken from TCRdb and not from the paper's own processing. The sample contains approximately 500,000 distinct CDR3 sequences, around 23% of them found a single time. The ten largest clones capture around 0.76% of the sample.

The TCR comes from a human donor in good health. Some libraries in this study had Jurkat cell RNA spiked in. The sequenced sample was naive CD8+ T cells from blood, with Jurkat cell RNA spiked in. Reading the label with the study, this specimen's cell subset or site is: FACS-sorted CD8+CD4-CCR7+CD45RA+ naive T cells. The sequence joins TRBV12-3 or TRBV12-4 to TRBJ1-5; no D gene call is confident. The sequenced DNA: TGTGCCAGCGGGGTAGGAGAATTTGGCAATCAGCCCCAGCATTTT. The resulting protein is CASGVGEFGNQPQHF.